This record looks at one TCR beta chain sequence and its context. This sample is drawn from a study of control samples from healthy donors and cancer patients. Germline V gene data show CDR1 as SNHLY and CDR2 as FYNNEI. The CDR3 spans 15 residues. V was cut by 5 bases and J by 4 bases, with 15 bases left in between. Assay: immunoSEQ multiplex PCR; the TCRdb copy retains only in-frame clones and omits some. The data contain approximately 170,000 clones, around nine tenths of them singletons. The chain carries TRBV2 and TRBJ1-5; D is uncertain. The receptor was isolated from a woman aged 30 to 39 in good health. The material sequenced was blood. This CDR3 is CASSKTNNGNQPQHF. CDR3 in DNA: TGTGCCAGCAGTAAAACAAATAATGGTAATCAGCCCCAGCATTTT.